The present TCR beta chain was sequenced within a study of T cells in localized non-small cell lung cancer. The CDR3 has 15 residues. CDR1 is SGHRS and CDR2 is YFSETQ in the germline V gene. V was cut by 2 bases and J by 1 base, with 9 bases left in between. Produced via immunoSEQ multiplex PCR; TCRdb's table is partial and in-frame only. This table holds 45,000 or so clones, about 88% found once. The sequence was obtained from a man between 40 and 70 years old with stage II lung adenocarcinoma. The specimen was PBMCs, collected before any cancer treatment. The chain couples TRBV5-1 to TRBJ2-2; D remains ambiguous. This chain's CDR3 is CASSFLDGNTGELFF. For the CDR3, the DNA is TGCGCCAGCAGCTTTCTGGACGGGAACACCGGGGAGCTGTTTTTT.